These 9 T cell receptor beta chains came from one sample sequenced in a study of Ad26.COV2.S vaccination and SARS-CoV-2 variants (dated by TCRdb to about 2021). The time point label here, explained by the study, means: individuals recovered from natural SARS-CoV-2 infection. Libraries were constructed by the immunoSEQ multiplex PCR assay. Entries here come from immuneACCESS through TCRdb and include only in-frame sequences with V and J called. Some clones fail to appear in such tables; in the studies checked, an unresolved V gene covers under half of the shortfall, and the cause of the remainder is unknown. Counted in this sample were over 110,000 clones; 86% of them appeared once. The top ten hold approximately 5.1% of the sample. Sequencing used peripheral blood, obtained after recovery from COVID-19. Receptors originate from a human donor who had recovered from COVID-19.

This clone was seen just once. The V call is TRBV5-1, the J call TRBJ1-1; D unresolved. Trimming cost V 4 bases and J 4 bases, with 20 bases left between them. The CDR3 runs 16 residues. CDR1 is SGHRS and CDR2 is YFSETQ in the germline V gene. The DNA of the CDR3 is TGCGCCAGCAGCCCCGGTTCTAATTCTCCGGGCACTGAAGCTTTCTTT. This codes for CASSPGSNSPGTEAFF.

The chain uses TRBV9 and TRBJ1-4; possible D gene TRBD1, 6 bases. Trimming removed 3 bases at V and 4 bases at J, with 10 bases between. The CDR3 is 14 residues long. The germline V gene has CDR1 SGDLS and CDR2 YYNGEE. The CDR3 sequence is CASSEGGINEKLFF. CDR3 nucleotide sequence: TGTGCCAGCAGCGAGGGGGGTATTAATGAAAAACTGTTTTTT. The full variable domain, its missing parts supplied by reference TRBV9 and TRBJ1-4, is DSGVTQTPKHLITATGQRVTLRCSPRSGDLSVYWYQQSLDQGLQFLIQYYNGEERAKGNILERFSAQQFPDLHSELNLSSLELGDSALYFCASSEGGINEKLFFGSGTQLSVL.

Here the CDR3 reads CASSFGGRPGELFF. The CDR3 DNA reads TGTGCCAGCAGTTTTGGGGGGCGGCCCGGGGAGCTGTTTTTT. This rearrangement joins TRBV27 to TRBJ2-2, with D perhaps TRBD1 or TRBD2 (6 bases each). Between the trimmed V and J ends, which lost 3 bases and 6 bases, there was a span of 11 bases. Germline values: CDR1 MNHEY, CDR2 SMNVEV (reference sequence). The CDR3 spans 14 residues.

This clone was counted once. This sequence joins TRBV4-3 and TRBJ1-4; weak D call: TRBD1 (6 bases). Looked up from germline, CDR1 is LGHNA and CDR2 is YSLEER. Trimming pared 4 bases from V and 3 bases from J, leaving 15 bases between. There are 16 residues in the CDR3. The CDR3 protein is CASSRRTGAANEKLFF. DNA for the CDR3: TGCGCCAGCAGCCGACGAACGGGGGCAGCTAATGAAAAACTGTTTTTT.

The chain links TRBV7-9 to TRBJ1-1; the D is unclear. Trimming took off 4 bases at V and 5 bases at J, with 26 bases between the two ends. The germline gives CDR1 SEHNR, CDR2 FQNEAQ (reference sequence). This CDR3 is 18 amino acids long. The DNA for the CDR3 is TGTGCCAGCAGCTCCGAGGTGGGTCTCCTGGCAGGTCGGACTGAAGCTTTCTTT. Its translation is CASSSEVGLLAGRTEAFF.

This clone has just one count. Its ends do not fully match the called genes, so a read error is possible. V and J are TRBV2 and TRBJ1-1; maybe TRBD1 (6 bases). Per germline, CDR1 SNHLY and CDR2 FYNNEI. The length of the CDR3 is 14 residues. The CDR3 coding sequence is TGTGCCAGCAGAGAAGGACAGATGAACACTGAAGCTTTCTTT. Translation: CASREGQMNTEAFF. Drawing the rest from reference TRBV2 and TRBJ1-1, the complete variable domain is EPEVTQTPSHQVTQMGQEVILRCVPISNHLYFYWYRQILGQKVEFLVSFYNNEISEKSEIFDDQFSVERPDGSNFTLKIRSTKLEDSAMYFCASREGQMNTEAFFGQGTRLTVV.

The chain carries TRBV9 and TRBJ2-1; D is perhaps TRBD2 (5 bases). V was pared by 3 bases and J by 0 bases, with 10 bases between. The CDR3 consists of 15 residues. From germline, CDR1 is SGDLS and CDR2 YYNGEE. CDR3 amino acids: CASSGGRDSYNEQFF. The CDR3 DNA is TGTGCCAGCAGCGGGGGTCGGGACTCCTACAATGAGCAGTTCTTC. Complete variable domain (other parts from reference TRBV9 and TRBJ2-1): DSGVTQTPKHLITATGQRVTLRCSPRSGDLSVYWYQQSLDQGLQFLIQYYNGEERAKGNILERFSAQQFPDLHSELNLSSLELGDSALYFCASSGGRDSYNEQFFGPGTRLTVL.

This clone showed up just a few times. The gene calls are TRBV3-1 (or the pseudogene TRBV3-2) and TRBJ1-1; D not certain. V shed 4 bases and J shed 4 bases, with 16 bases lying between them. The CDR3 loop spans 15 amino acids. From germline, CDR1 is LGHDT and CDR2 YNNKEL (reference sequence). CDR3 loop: CASSPRWGVTTEAFF. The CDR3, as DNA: TGTGCCAGCAGCCCCCGTTGGGGTGTGACCACTGAAGCTTTCTTT.

In DNA, the CDR3 is TGCAGTGCTAGTTCCCATAGTGAGCAGTTCTTC. Its translation: CSASSHSEQFF. V gene TRBV20-1 combines with J gene TRBJ2-1, with D uncertain. The CDR3 has 11 amino acids. V lost 3 bases and J 9 bases, leaving 9 bases between the germline ends. Looked up from germline, CDR1 is DFQATT and CDR2 is SNEGSKA (reference sequence).